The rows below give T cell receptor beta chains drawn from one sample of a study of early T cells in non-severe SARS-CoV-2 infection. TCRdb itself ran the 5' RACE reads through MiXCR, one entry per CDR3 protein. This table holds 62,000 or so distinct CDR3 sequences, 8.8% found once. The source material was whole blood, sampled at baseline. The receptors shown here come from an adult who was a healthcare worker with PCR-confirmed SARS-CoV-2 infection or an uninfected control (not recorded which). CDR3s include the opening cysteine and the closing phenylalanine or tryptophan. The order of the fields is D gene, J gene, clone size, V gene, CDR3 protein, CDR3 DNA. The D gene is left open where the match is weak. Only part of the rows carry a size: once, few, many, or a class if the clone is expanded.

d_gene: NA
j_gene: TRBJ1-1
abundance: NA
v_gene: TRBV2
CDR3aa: CASRTGLGVTEAFF
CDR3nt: TGTGCCAGCAGAACAGGGCTGGGTGTGACTGAAGCTTTCTTT

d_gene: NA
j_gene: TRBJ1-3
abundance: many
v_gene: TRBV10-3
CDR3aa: CAISESGSGNTIYF
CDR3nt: TGTGCCATCAGTGAGTCTGGTTCTGGAAACACCATATATTTT

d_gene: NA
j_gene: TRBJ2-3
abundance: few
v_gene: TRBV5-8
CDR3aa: CASSPRAKDTQYF
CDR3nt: TGTGCCAGCAGCCCCCGGGCGAAAGATACGCAGTATTTT

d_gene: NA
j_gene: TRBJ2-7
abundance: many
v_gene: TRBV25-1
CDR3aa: CASSTIGRQEQYF
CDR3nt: TGTGCCAGCAGTACTATCGGGAGACAGGAGCAGTACTTC

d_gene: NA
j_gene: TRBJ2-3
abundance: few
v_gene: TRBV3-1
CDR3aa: CASSQVWTPYTIGTQYF
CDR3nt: TGTGCCAGCAGCCAAGTTTGGACCCCGTACACGATTGGTACGCAGTATTTT

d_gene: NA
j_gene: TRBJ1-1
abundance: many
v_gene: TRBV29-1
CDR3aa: CSVQRNTEAFF
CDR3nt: TGCAGCGTACAAAGGAACACTGAAGCTTTCTTT

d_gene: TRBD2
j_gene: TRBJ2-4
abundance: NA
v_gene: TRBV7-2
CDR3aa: CASSLVTSVQNIQYF
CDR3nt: TGTGCCAGCAGCTTAGTGACTAGCGTCCAAAACATTCAGTACTTC

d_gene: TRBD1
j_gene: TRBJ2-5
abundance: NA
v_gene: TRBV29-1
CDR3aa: CSVIYRGRETQYF
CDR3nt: TGCAGCGTCATTTACAGGGGGCGGGAGACCCAGTACTTC

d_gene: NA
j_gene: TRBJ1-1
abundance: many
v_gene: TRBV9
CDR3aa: CASSSGGGARTEAFF
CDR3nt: TGTGCCAGCAGCTCCGGAGGGGGGGCTCGGACTGAAGCTTTCTTT

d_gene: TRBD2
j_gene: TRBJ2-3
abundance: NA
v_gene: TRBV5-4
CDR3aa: CASSKILAGGTDTQYF
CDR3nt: TGTGCCAGCAGCAAAATACTAGCGGGAGGCACAGATACGCAGTATTTT

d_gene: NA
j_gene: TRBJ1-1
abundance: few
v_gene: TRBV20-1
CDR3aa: CSASSWDTEAFF
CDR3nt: TGCAGTGCGTCCAGCTGGGACACTGAAGCTTTCTTT

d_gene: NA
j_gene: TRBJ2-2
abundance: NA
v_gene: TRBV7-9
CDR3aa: CASSLEVGELFF
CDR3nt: TGTGCCAGCAGCTTAGAAGTCGGGGAGCTGTTTTTT

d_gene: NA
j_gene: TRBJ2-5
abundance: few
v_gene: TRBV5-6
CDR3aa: CASSPRQEETQYF
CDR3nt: TGTGCCAGCAGCCCACGACAAGAAGAGACCCAGTACTTC

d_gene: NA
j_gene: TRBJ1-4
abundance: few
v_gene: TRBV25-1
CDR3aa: CASSELVGTAEKLFF
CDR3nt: TGTGCCAGCAGTGAATTGGTGGGGACGGCTGAAAAACTGTTTTTT

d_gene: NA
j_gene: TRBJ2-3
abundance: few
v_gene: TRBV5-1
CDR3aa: CASSLAGWGTDTQYF
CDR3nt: TGCGCCAGCAGCTTGGCAGGGTGGGGGACAGATACGCAGTATTTT

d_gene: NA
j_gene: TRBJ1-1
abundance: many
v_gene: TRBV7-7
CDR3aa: CASSLAWGAEAFF
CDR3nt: TGTGCTAGCAGCTTAGCTTGGGGGGCTGAAGCTTTCTTT

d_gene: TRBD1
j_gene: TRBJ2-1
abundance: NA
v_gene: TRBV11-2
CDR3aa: CASSLAAGTGMNEQFF
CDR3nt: TGTGCCAGCAGCTTAGCAGCCGGGACAGGGATGAATGAGCAGTTCTTC

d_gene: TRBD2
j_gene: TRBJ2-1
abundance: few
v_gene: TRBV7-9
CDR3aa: CASSPFRASGSSYNEQFF
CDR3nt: TGTGCCAGCAGCCCATTCAGGGCTAGCGGGAGCTCCTACAATGAGCAGTTCTTC

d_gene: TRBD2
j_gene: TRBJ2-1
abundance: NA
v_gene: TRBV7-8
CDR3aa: CASSLRLAGGPGDEQFF
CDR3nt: TGTGCCAGCAGCTTAAGACTAGCGGGAGGGCCGGGGGATGAGCAGTTCTTC

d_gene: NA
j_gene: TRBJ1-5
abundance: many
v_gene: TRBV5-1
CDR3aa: CASSLGPNQPQHF
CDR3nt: TGCGCCAGCAGCCTGGGACCCAATCAGCCCCAGCATTTT

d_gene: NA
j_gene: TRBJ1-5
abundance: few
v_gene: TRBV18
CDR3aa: CASSPGTAQPQHF
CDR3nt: TGTGCCAGCTCACCCGGGACGGCCCAGCCCCAGCATTTT

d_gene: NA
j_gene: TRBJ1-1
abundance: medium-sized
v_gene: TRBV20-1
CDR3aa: CSATTTGTEAFF
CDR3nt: TGCAGTGCTACCACGACCGGCACTGAAGCTTTCTTT

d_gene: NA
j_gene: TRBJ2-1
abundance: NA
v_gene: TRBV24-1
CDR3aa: CATSEGDEQFF
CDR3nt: TGTGCCACCAGTGAGGGTGATGAGCAGTTCTTC

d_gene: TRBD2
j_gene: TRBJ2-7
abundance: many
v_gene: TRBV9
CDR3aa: CASSGTPGLDADEQYF
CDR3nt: TGTGCCAGCAGTGGAACCCCGGGACTAGACGCCGACGAGCAGTACTTC

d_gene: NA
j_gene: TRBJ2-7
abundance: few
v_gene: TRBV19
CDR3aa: CASSMSRASYEQYF
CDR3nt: TGTGCCAGTAGTATGAGCAGGGCCTCCTACGAGCAGTACTTC

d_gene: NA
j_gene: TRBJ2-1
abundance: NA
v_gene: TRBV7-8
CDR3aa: CASSLEGGDYNEQFF
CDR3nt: TGTGCCAGCAGCTTAGAGGGGGGAGACTACAATGAGCAGTTCTTC

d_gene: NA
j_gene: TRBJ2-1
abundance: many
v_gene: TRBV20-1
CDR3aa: CSARARRIMRSSYNEQFF
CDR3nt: TGCAGTGCTAGAGCCCGCCGAATCATGCGAAGCTCCTACAATGAGCAGTTCTTC

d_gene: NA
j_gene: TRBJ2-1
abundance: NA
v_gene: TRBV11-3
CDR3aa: CASSLMLSPYNEQFF
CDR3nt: TGTGCCAGCAGCTTAATGTTGTCCCCCTACAATGAGCAGTTCTTC

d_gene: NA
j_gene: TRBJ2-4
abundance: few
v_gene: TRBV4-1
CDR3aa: CASSQAPQENIQYF
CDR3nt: TGCGCCAGCAGCCAGGCCCCACAGGAAAACATTCAGTACTTC

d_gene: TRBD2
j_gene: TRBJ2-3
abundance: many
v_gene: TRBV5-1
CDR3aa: CASSLSLADLLSTDTQYF
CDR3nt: TGCGCCAGCAGCTTGTCACTAGCGGACCTCTTAAGCACAGATACGCAGTATTTT

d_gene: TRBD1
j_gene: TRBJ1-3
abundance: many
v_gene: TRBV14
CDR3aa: CASSGQAAGNTIYF
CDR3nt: TGTGCCAGCAGCGGACAGGCAGCTGGAAACACCATATATTTT

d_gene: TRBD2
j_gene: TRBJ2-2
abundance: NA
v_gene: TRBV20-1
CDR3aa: CSARDRREGLAGELFF
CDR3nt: TGCAGTGCTAGAGATCGGCGGGAGGGCCTCGCCGGGGAGCTGTTTTTT

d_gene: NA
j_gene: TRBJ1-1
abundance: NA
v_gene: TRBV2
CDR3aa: CASSGPYRDGTEAFF
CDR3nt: TGTGCCAGCAGTGGCCCTTACAGGGATGGAACTGAAGCTTTCTTT

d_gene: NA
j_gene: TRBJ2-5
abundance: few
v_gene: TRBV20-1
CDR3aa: CSAAPGVGQETQYF
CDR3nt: TGCAGTGCTGCCCCCGGGGTTGGGCAAGAGACCCAGTACTTC

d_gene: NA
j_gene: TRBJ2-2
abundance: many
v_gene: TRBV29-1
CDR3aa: CSGRGQGHTGELFF
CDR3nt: TGCAGCGGAAGAGGTCAGGGACACACCGGGGAGCTGTTTTTT

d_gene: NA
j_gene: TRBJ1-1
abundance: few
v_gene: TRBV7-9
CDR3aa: CASSSPGQKAEAFF
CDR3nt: TGTGCCAGCAGTTCTCCGGGACAAAAGGCTGAAGCTTTCTTT